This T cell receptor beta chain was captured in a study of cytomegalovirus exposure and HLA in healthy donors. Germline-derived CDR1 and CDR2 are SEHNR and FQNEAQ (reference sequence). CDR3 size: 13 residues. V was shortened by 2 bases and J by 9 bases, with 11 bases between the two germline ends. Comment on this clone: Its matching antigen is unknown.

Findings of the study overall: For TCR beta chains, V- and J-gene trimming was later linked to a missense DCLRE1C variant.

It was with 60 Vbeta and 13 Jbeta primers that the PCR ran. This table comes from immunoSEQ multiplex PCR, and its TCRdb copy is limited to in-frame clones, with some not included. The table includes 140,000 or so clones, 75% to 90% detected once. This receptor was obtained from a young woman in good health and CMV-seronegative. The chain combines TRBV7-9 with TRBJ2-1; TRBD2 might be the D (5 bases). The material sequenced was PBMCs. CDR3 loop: CASSLSFEGEQFF. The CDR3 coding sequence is TGTGCCAGCAGCTTATCGTTTGAGGGTGAGCAGTTCTTC.